The following is a T cell receptor beta chain sequence with its context. This receptor's antigen is unknown. No base qualities exist here, and no much larger clone lies one base off it. The sample comes from a study of blood T cells in healthy people across ages (dated by TCRdb to about 2015). With respect to the entire study: In model experiments, template switching captured roughly one uniquely barcoded TCR beta cDNA molecule for every two T cells. Using deep sequencing normalized with unique cDNA molecular identifiers, the study measured how TCR beta repertoire diversity changes with age. The donors were split into four age groups: young (average around 15 years), middle-aged (more than 35), aged (over 55) and long-lived (roughly 77). Donors of different ages were randomly distributed across sequencing lanes to avoid experimental bias. For two donors (one aged 18 to 30 and one aged 80 or older), the study analyzed two additional independent replicas of 1 million unique cDNA reads from the same blood draw. Points the paper makes about the study in general: As age increased, observed TCR beta diversity per million T cells dropped in a roughly linear way, and a significant reduction was already evident by age 40. Bulk unsorted PBMC profiling prevented conclusive comparison of naive and antigen-experienced compartments. Estimates of total diversity based on one million sequenced T cells were considered lower bounds and underestimates. Compared with the aged group, more naive CD4+ T cells, fewer expanded clones and increased TCR diversity were shown by the long-lived group, suggesting age selection. The CMV infection status of donors was not known, potentially confounding age-related changes in expanded clonotypes. There was a strong correlation between observed TCR beta diversity and the percentage of naive T cells measured by flow cytometry.

The CDR3 runs 15 amino acids, cysteine and phenylalanine included. Solely the CDR3 DNA is kept, with 45 bases framed from the first base. After removal of 5 bases from V and 6 bases from J, the junction retains 11 bases not matched to a gene. Looking up the germline V gene yields CDR1 MNHNS and CDR2 SASEGT. Receptors were amplified or captured by 5' RACE. TCRdb names Illumina HiSeq 2500 as the instrument used. A second PCR of about 7 to 12 cycles was performed with a sample-barcoded 5' primer and a J-beta primer mix. A template-switch 5' adaptor carrying 12 random nucleotides introduced a unique molecular identifier onto each TCR beta cDNA molecule. Each sample yielded at least 3 million CDR3-containing paired-end reads. First-strand cDNA was synthesized from all RNA with the Mint cDNA synthesis kit, primed by a TRBC-specific oligonucleotide. All cDNA was treated with uracil-DNA glycosylase and then went through a first 18-cycle PCR with the universal primers M1SS and BC2_uni_R. The study's own analysis went as follows. Normalization of each sample was performed by random selection of 1 million high-quality reads, each carrying a distinct molecular identifier. Reads sharing molecular identifiers were discarded rather than binned into consensus sequences. MiTCR, with a Q25 quality threshold and the strictest error-elimination algorithm, was used for CDR3 identification, clonotype clustering and error correction. A nonparametric unseen species model using Euler transformation provided a lower-bound estimate of total TCR beta diversity. TCRdb redid the processing of the public reads, applying fastp at Q25 and MiXCR, and retained in-frame beta chains. Merged by CDR3 protein, the rows form single entries marked with the most common genes and DNA. For this entry, the V and J calls and clone size follow TCRdb and not the study's own pipeline. A total of around 970,000 distinct CDR3 sequences appear in this sample, roughly half of them only once. Roughly a fifth of the sample is taken by the ten largest.

Systemically healthy Caucasian individuals from Russia, approximately 39 in total and aged about 6 to 100 years, were included as donors. Each donor gave 8 to 10 milliliters of peripheral blood, drawn into EDTA-treated Vacutainer tubes. Ficoll-Paque density-gradient centrifugation was used to isolate PBMCs, with at least 6 million per sample. Total RNA, at least 6 micrograms per sample, was extracted from PBMCs with Trizol reagent. Naive CD45RAhigh/CD27high T cell percentages were measured by flow cytometry on a PBMC aliquot from every donor. This chain is built from TRBV6-1 and TRBJ2-3; 7 bases in the middle match TRBD2. The sequencing input was blood. The sequence came from a woman in her sixties or seventies in good health. CDR3 region: CASSSGVIGSDTQYF. The base sequence is TGTGCCAGCAGTAGCGGGGTAATTGGATCGGATACGCAGTATTTT.